These 29 T cell receptor beta chains originate from one sample sequenced in a study of T cell changes during pregnancy in multiple sclerosis. Here immunoSEQ multiplex PCR was the method, and the copy in TCRdb shows in-frame clones only, minus some. The data hold around 33,000 clones, with 92% observed a single time. The sample consisted of CD4+ T cells from peripheral blood mononuclear cells, taken after pregnancy. The receptors here all came from a female donor with multiple sclerosis, enrolled in a pregnancy study.

In this sample, this clone turned up once. The CDR3 DNA is TGCGCCAGCAGCATGGCGGGGGGGCTGGAGACCCAGTACTTC. Translation: CASSMAGGLETQYF. The chain joins TRBV5-1 to TRBJ2-5; 9 bases align to TRBD2. CDR1 and CDR2 (germline): SGHRS, YFSETQ. The CDR3 is 14 amino acids. V was clipped by 4 bases and J by 5 bases; unmatched bases: 6.

The chain is built from TRBV18 and TRBJ1-5; D possibly corresponds to TRBD1 (6 bases). The germline V gene has CDR1 KGHSH and CDR2 LQKENI. CDR3 length: 12 residues. V was clipped by 6 bases and J by 7 bases, with 10 bases between them. The CDR3 loop is CASSPRGQPQHF. The CDR3 DNA sequence: TGTGCCAGCTCTCCAAGGGGGCAGCCCCAGCATTTT.

V is TRBV10-3 and J is TRBJ2-1, with 8 bases aligning to TRBD2. The germline V gene has CDR1 ENHRY and CDR2 SYGVKD. V lost 11 bases and J lost 5; bases outside the gene matches: 14. This CDR3 has 15 residues. The CDR3 DNA reads TGTGCCTCGGGGGGGGTAGCGGGATCGGACAATGAGCAGTTCTTC. Its protein product is CASGGVAGSDNEQFF.

V gene TRBV9 combines with J gene TRBJ1-3; no clear D gene. CDR1 and CDR2 from the germline V gene are SGDLS and YYNGEE. The CDR3 is 14 residues long. Trimming cost V 3 bases and J 0 bases, with 7 bases left between them. The CDR3 loop reads CASSALGSGNTIYF. DNA of the CDR3: TGTGCCAGCAGCGCCCTAGGCTCTGGAAACACCATATATTTT. Full variable domain (remainder filled in from reference TRBV9 and TRBJ1-3): DSGVTQTPKHLITATGQRVTLRCSPRSGDLSVYWYQQSLDQGLQFLIQYYNGEERAKGNILERFSAQQFPDLHSELNLSSLELGDSALYFCASSALGSGNTIYFGEGSWLTVV.

CDR3 nucleotides: TGTGCCAGCAGTGTACAGGGCCCATATAGCAATCAGCCCCAGCATTTT. This gives the protein CASSVQGPYSNQPQHF. The rearrangement joins TRBV2 to TRBJ1-5; D possibly corresponds to TRBD1 (6 bases). Per the germline V gene, CDR1 is SNHLY and CDR2 is FYNNEI. The ends were cut back, 4 bases at V and 0 bases at J, with 13 bases in the middle. The CDR3 is made up of 16 amino acids. The entire variable domain, with the rest obtained from reference TRBV2 and TRBJ1-5, is as follows: EPEVTQTPSHQVTQMGQEVILRCVPISNHLYFYWYRQILGQKVEFLVSFYNNEISEKSEIFDDQFSVERPDGSNFTLKIRSTKLEDSAMYFCASSVQGPYSNQPQHFGDGTRLSIL.

The genes are TRBV18 and TRBJ2-7; 7 bases fit TRBD1. The CDR3 runs to 14 residues. V trimming: 2 bases; J trimming: 4 bases; junction bases outside the gene matches: 5. Germline V gives CDR1 KGHSH, CDR2 LQKENI. The CDR3 here is CASSPRQGQYEQYF. In nucleotides, the CDR3 is TGTGCCAGCTCACCAAGACAGGGTCAGTACGAGCAGTACTTC.

The table lists this clone with a count of one. The chain uses TRBV9 and TRBJ2-1; 12 positions agree with TRBD2. The CDR3 contains 15 residues. Trimming removed 0 bases from V and 5 bases from J; junction bases left unmatched: 0. CDR1 is SGDLS and CDR2 is YYNGEE in the germline V gene. This CDR3 is CASSVGLAGDNEQFF. CDR3 in DNA: TGTGCCAGCAGCGTAGGACTAGCGGGGGACAATGAGCAGTTCTTC.

This rearrangement joins TRBV7-2 to TRBJ1-5, with 8 positions matching TRBD1. The CDR3 covers 14 residues. CDR1 is SGHTA, CDR2 FQGNSA, per germline. With V trimmed by 5 bases and J by 6 bases, 6 bases remained unmatched. CDR3 loop: CASSRTGTGQPQHF. The DNA of the CDR3 is TGTGCCAGCAGCCGGACAGGGACGGGTCAGCCCCAGCATTTT.

V usage is TRBV7-2 and J usage is TRBJ2-7, with TRBD1 matching 10 bases. The CDR3 length is 13 residues. J was trimmed by 7 bases and V by 4 bases; bases with no gene match: 4. Looked up from germline, CDR1 is SGHTA and CDR2 is FQGNSA. The CDR3 region is CASSYDRGQEQYF. In DNA form, the CDR3 reads TGTGCCAGCAGCTACGACAGGGGGCAAGAGCAGTACTTC.

The V call is TRBV4-1, the J call TRBJ2-4; 9 nucleotides align to TRBD2. CDR1 and CDR2 from the germline V gene are MGHRA and YSYEKL. The CDR3 runs to 15 residues. With V trimmed by 4 bases and J by 0 bases, 1 base remained unmatched. In DNA, the CDR3 is TGCGCCAGCAGCCTAGCGGGGGTAGCCAAAAACATTCAGTACTTC. Its translation is CASSLAGVAKNIQYF.

The chain has TRBV29-1 and TRBJ2-7, with a possible D match to TRBD1 (7 bases). CDR3 length: 15 residues. Per the germline V gene, CDR1 is SQVTM and CDR2 is ANQGSEA. The ends were cut back, 6 bases at V and 0 bases at J, with 18 bases in the middle. The CDR3 is CSVPSRGDSSYEQYF. Here the CDR3 DNA reads TGCAGCGTCCCCTCGAGGGGGGACAGCTCCTACGAGCAGTACTTC.

The chain employs TRBV28 and TRBJ1-5; D unclear. Deletions cut 3 bases from V and 2 bases from J, with 23 bases between. Germline V gene sequence: CDR1 MDHEN, CDR2 SYDVKM. The CDR3 extends over 19 amino acids. The CDR3 loop is CASSLVVLKSLRGNQPQHF. CDR3 sequence (DNA): TGTGCCAGCAGTTTGGTGGTCTTGAAGTCTTTGAGGGGCAATCAGCCCCAGCATTTT.

This rearrangement joins TRBV5-1 to TRBJ2-7; D is possibly TRBD2 (6 bases). CDR1 and CDR2 (germline): SGHRS, YFSETQ. The CDR3 is 14 residues long. Trimming took off 7 bases at V and 1 base at J, with 15 bases between the two ends. CDR3 region: CASSREGGSYEQYF. The DNA for the CDR3 is TGCGCCAGCTCCCGGGAAGGAGGGTCCTACGAGCAGTACTTC. Supplemented by reference TRBV5-1 and TRBJ2-7, the full variable domain reads KAGVTQTPRYLIKTRGQQVTLSCSPISGHRSVSWYQQTPGQGLQFLFEYFSETQRNKGNFPGRFSGRQFSNSRSEMNVSTLELGDSALYLCASSREGGSYEQYFGPGTRLTVT.

The chain links TRBV9 to TRBJ2-7; 9 nucleotides agree with TRBD2. CDR1 and CDR2 (germline): SGDLS, YYNGEE. The CDR3 covers 14 residues. The J segment lost 9 bases and the V segment lost 3 bases, leaving 10 bases of the junction unmatched. The CDR3: CASSADLGLARQYF. DNA for the CDR3: TGTGCCAGCAGCGCAGACCTAGGACTAGCGAGGCAGTACTTC. The variable domain in full, completed from reference TRBV9 and TRBJ2-7, reads DSGVTQTPKHLITATGQRVTLRCSPRSGDLSVYWYQQSLDQGLQFLIQYYNGEERAKGNILERFSAQQFPDLHSELNLSSLELGDSALYFCASSADLGLARQYFGPGTRLTVT.

The chain has TRBV6-1 and TRBJ1-5; 11 bases align to TRBD1. This CDR3 region has 14 residues. After removal of 6 bases from V and 7 bases from J, the junction contained 5 bases not matched to a gene. CDR1 and CDR2 (germline): MNHNS, SASEGT. CDR3 in amino acids: CASSWTGGIQPQHF. For the CDR3, the DNA is TGTGCCAGCAGCTGGACAGGGGGCATCCAGCCCCAGCATTTT.

The chain uses TRBV7-2 and TRBJ1-2; D is perhaps TRBD1 (5 bases). Germline V CDR1 and CDR2: SGHTA, FQGNSA. This CDR3 has 15 residues. Between the trimmed V and J ends, which lost 1 base and 5 bases, there was a span of 14 bases. For the CDR3, the DNA is TGTGCCAGCAGCTTAGGTCGGGGGGGACCTTATGGCTACACCTTC. Its protein is CASSLGRGGPYGYTF. Full variable domain (rest looked up from reference TRBV7-2 and TRBJ1-2): GAGVSQSPSNKVTEKGKDVELRCDPISGHTALYWYRQSLGQGLEFLIYFQGNSAPDKSGLPSDRFSAERTGGSVSTLTIQRTQQEDSAVYLCASSLGRGGPYGYTFGSGTRLTVV.

V usage is TRBV7-9 and J usage is TRBJ1-1; perhaps TRBD1 as D (5 bases). Germline V lookup: CDR1 SEHNR, CDR2 FQNEAQ (reference sequence). The CDR3 has 13 residues. V was trimmed by 3 bases and J by 1 base, leaving 6 bases between them. The CDR3 nucleotides read TGTGCCAGCAGCTTGCAGGGGAACACTGAAGCTTTCTTT. Residues: CASSLQGNTEAFF.

The chain uses TRBV29-1 and TRBJ2-4, with D tentatively TRBD1 (6 bases). The CDR3 sequence is 15 residues long. V was clipped by 6 bases and J by 0 bases, with 15 bases between them. CDR1 is SQVTM and CDR2 is ANQGSEA in the germline V gene. This CDR3 reads CSVSDRSLAKNIQYF. In nucleotides, the CDR3 is TGCAGCGTGAGCGACAGGAGTTTAGCCAAAAACATTCAGTACTTC.

The V and J genes are TRBV7-8 and TRBJ2-5, with 7 bases that match TRBD2. CDR3 length: 14 amino acids. The V gene end was trimmed by 6 bases and the J gene end by 5 bases; junction bases not matched to a gene: 9. Germline CDR1 reads SGHVS; CDR2 reads FQNEAQ. The CDR3 sequence is CASSLGGSRETQYF. For the CDR3, the DNA is TGTGCCAGCAGTCTCGGCGGGAGCCGGGAGACCCAGTACTTC.

The table lists this clone with a count of one. This sequence joins TRBV29-1 and TRBJ1-1; no clear D gene. Trimming cost V 6 bases and J 10 bases, with 18 bases left between them. This CDR3 spans 12 amino acids. Germline CDR1 reads SQVTM; CDR2 reads ANQGSEA. The CDR3 reads CSVSWRDSPAFF. CDR3 DNA: TGCAGCGTCAGTTGGCGGGATTCTCCAGCTTTCTTT.

This clone occurred once. The chain employs TRBV7-2 and TRBJ2-2, with no clear D. The CDR3 runs 12 residues. The germline V gene has CDR1 SGHTA and CDR2 FQGNSA. Trimming took 1 base from V and 6 from J, leaving 3 bases between them. The CDR3 protein is CASSLVSGELFF. The CDR3 DNA follows: TGTGCCAGCAGCTTAGTATCCGGGGAGCTGTTTTTT. Complete variable domain (other parts from reference TRBV7-2 and TRBJ2-2): GAGVSQSPSNKVTEKGKDVELRCDPISGHTALYWYRQSLGQGLEFLIYFQGNSAPDKSGLPSDRFSAERTGGSVSTLTIQRTQQEDSAVYLCASSLVSGELFFGEGSRLTVL.

The rearrangement joins TRBV6-1 to TRBJ1-5; D call uncertain. The germline V and J ends were trimmed by 3 bases and 2 bases, with 14 bases remaining between them. Germline CDR1 reads MNHNS; CDR2 reads SASEGT. CDR3 length: 16 residues. The chain's CDR3 is CASSDTVRARNQPQHF. In DNA form, the CDR3 reads TGTGCCAGCAGTGATACGGTGAGGGCCCGCAATCAGCCCCAGCATTTT.

This chain links TRBV25-1 with TRBJ1-1, with D perhaps matching TRBD1 (5 bases). The CDR3 totals 14 residues. Per the germline V gene, CDR1 is MGHDK and CDR2 is SYGVNS. With 3 bases removed from V and 4 bases from J, the gap between germline ends came to 12 bases. The CDR3 sequence: CASSDTRRVTEAFF. As DNA, the CDR3 is TGTGCCAGCAGTGACACGCGCAGGGTCACTGAAGCTTTCTTT.

The DNA for the CDR3 is TGTGCCAGCCAACGGGGAGGGTCCTACGAGCAGTACTTC. Its protein product is CASQRGGSYEQYF. The chain couples TRBV6-6 to TRBJ2-7; TRBD2 matches at 7 bases. The CDR3 is 13 amino acids. With 8 bases clipped from V and 1 base from J, the junction kept 5 bases outside the gene matches. Germline CDR1 is MNHNY and CDR2 is SVGAGI (reference sequence).

The chain joins TRBV5-1 to TRBJ1-1; tentative D call: TRBD1 (6 bases). CDR1 and CDR2 (germline): SGHRS, YFSETQ. The CDR3 loop spans 15 amino acids. V was trimmed by 7 bases and J by 1 base, leaving 17 bases between them. DNA of the CDR3: TGCGCCAGCCGCAAGGGACACAAGAAGAACACTGAAGCTTTCTTT. Protein: CASRKGHKKNTEAFF.

The genes are TRBV27 and TRBJ2-3; 7 bases are a match to TRBD1. The trim removed 5 bases at V and 1 base at J, leaving 12 bases unmatched. This CDR3 has 17 amino acids. CDR1 MNHEY and CDR2 SMNVEV come from the germline V gene (reference sequence). This chain's CDR3 is CASSASRDSRGTDTQYF. For the CDR3, the DNA is TGTGCCAGCAGTGCTTCAAGGGACAGTCGGGGCACAGATACGCAGTATTTT.

The rearrangement joins TRBV11-2 to TRBJ1-5; D possibly corresponds to TRBD1 (6 bases). Trimming removed 5 bases from V and 9 bases from J, with 17 bases in between. Germline assignment: CDR1 SGHAT and CDR2 FQNNGV. The CDR3 length is 14 residues. In DNA form, the CDR3 reads TGTGCCAGCAGCCCCAGGACAGTCCCCTGGCCCCAGCATTTT. The encoded protein is CASSPRTVPWPQHF.

This chain links TRBV15 with TRBJ2-1, with 11 bases aligning to TRBD2. The CDR3 runs 18 residues. Trimming cost V 0 bases and J 3 bases; bases outside gene matches: 7. Germline loops: CDR1 LNHNV, CDR2 YYDKDF (reference sequence). The CDR3 DNA is TGTGCCACCAGCAGAGATATTACTAGCGGGAGAGGCTACAATGAGCAGTTCTTC. Translating it yields CATSRDITSGRGYNEQFF.

The gene calls are TRBV19 and TRBJ2-1, with TRBD2 matching over 7 bases. CDR3 length: 18 amino acids. The germline CDR1 and CDR2 sequences are LNHDA and SQIVND (reference sequence). V was clipped by 4 bases and J by 7 bases; unmatched bases: 19. CDR3 sequence (DNA): TGTGCCAGTAGTAGCCCCTCCTGGGGGAGCGGGATAGTGAATGAGCAGTTCTTC. Residues: CASSSPSWGSGIVNEQFF.